One sample yielded the 17 T cell receptor beta chains listed below, sequenced in a study of neoadjuvant anti-PD-1 for oral cavity cancer. The table came from immunoSEQ multiplex PCR; TCRdb's copy has only in-frame clones and leaves some out. The sample lists about 25,000 clones, about 25% occurring once. Indicated time point: after neoadjuvant nivolumab, at surgical resection. The sequencing here drew on tumor tissue, taken after nivolumab (anti-PD-1) treatment. These receptors all come from a person aged 40-85 years with oral cavity squamous cell carcinoma.

The chain combines TRBV27 with TRBJ2-7; the D gene is possibly TRBD1 (6 bases). Trimming cost V 7 bases and J 2 bases, with 12 bases left between them. From germline, CDR1 is MNHEY and CDR2 SMNVEV (reference sequence). The CDR3 consists of 13 residues. DNA for the CDR3: TGTGCCAGCAAGGGACACGGACCCTACGAGCAGTACTTC. Its translation: CASKGHGPYEQYF.

This sequence joins TRBV5-1 and TRBJ2-7; D is possibly TRBD1 or TRBD2 (5 bases each). CDR1 is SGHRS and CDR2 is YFSETQ in the germline V gene. The V and J ends lost 2 bases and 5 bases respectively, with 14 bases between them. This CDR3 has 14 residues. CDR3 nucleotide sequence: TGCGCCAGCAGCTTCGGGGCCGCCGGGGACGAGCAGTACTTC. This encodes CASSFGAAGDEQYF. Filled out from reference TRBV5-1 and TRBJ2-7, the complete variable domain reads KAGVTQTPRYLIKTRGQQVTLSCSPISGHRSVSWYQQTPGQGLQFLFEYFSETQRNKGNFPGRFSGRQFSNSRSEMNVSTLELGDSALYLCASSFGAAGDEQYFGPGTRLTVT.

This clone was seen many times. V and J are TRBV2 and TRBJ1-5, with 7 bases aligning to TRBD1. Germline CDR1 SNHLY, CDR2 FYNNEI. V was pared by 5 bases and J by 1 base, with 5 bases of the junction left unmatched. There are 15 residues in the CDR3. CDR3 region: CASSHPTGSNQPQHF. CDR3 bases: TGTGCCAGCAGTCACCCGACAGGGAGCAATCAGCCCCAGCATTTT.

By sample share, this clone is large. J is TRBJ2-1 and V is TRBV7-6; either TRBD1 or TRBD2 may fit D (5 bases each). V was clipped by 4 bases and J by 7 bases, with 23 bases between them. Germline-derived CDR1 and CDR2 are SGHVS and FNYEAQ. The CDR3 totals 17 residues. CDR3 nucleotides: TGTGCCAGCAGCTCCGGTGGGGCGTTAGGGTCGGGGAATGAGCAGTTCTTC. Amino acids: CASSSGGALGSGNEQFF.

The chain is built from TRBV11-2 and TRBJ1-5; D is undetermined. The ends were cut back, 1 base at V and 0 bases at J, with 7 bases in the middle. CDR1 is SGHAT and CDR2 is FQNNGV in the germline V gene. There are 15 residues in the CDR3. CDR3 amino acids: CASSLGWNSNQPQHF. CDR3 sequence (DNA): TGTGCCAGCAGCTTAGGTTGGAATAGCAATCAGCCCCAGCATTTT.

The gene calls are TRBV19 and TRBJ1-4, with no clear D. There are 11 residues in the CDR3. In germline, CDR1 is LNHDA, CDR2 SQIVND (reference sequence). Trimming stripped 3 bases from V and 9 bases from J, with 5 bases between. CDR3 DNA sequence: TGTGCCAGTAGTATGGCCCAAAAACTGTTTTTT. Its translation is CASSMAQKLFF.

This clone turned up a few times. The V call is TRBV5-1, the J call TRBJ2-2, with TRBD2 as a possible D gene (7 bases). The germline V gene encodes CDR1 SGHRS and CDR2 YFSETQ. The CDR3 consists of 16 residues. Trimming took 3 bases from V and 6 from J, leaving 18 bases between them. This CDR3 reads CASSSAGAAKAGELFF. In DNA, the CDR3 is TGCGCCAGCAGCTCTGCGGGGGCGGCCAAGGCCGGGGAGCTGTTTTTT. Full variable domain (remainder filled in from reference TRBV5-1 and TRBJ2-2): KAGVTQTPRYLIKTRGQQVTLSCSPISGHRSVSWYQQTPGQGLQFLFEYFSETQRNKGNFPGRFSGRQFSNSRSEMNVSTLELGDSALYLCASSSAGAAKAGELFFGEGSRLTVL.

This rearrangement joins TRBV9 to TRBJ1-2; D perhaps matches TRBD1 (6 bases). CDR1 is SGDLS and CDR2 is YYNGEE in the germline V gene. CDR3 length equals 19 residues. The V end lost 0 bases, the J end lost 4 bases, and 25 bases lay between the germline ends. The CDR3 loop is CASSVGIIGTWTPGYGYTF. CDR3 bases: TGTGCCAGCAGCGTAGGAATTATAGGGACATGGACCCCCGGCTATGGCTACACCTTC.

This clone was seen a handful of times. J is TRBJ2-5 and V is TRBV27, with D uncertain. V lost 2 bases and J 0 bases, leaving 1 base between the germline ends. This CDR3 spans 12 amino acids. The germline gives CDR1 MNHEY, CDR2 SMNVEV (reference sequence). The CDR3 DNA reads as TGTGCCAGCAGTTTAGACCAAGAGACCCAGTACTTC. Residues: CASSLDQETQYF.

There are many counts of this clone. The chain combines TRBV11-2 with TRBJ1-2; D is perhaps TRBD1 (6 bases). The CDR3 runs 15 residues. Trimming removed 0 bases at V and 5 bases at J, with 13 bases between. Per the germline V gene, CDR1 is SGHAT and CDR2 is FQNNGV. CDR3 protein: CASSLDQGLRYGYTF. CDR3 DNA: TGTGCCAGCAGCTTAGATCAGGGGCTCCGGTATGGCTACACCTTC.

In this sample, this clone turned up a few times. The rearrangement links TRBV28 to TRBJ1-4; no clear D gene. Looked up from germline, CDR1 is MDHEN and CDR2 is SYDVKM. The CDR3 consists of 15 residues. V was pared by 7 bases and J by 8 bases, with 20 bases between. The CDR3 DNA sequence: TGTGCCAGCATTCCCCTCGGGAGTGGCTTCGAAAAACTGTTTTTT. Translation: CASIPLGSGFEKLFF.

This clone was counted only a few times. V is TRBV7-2 and J is TRBJ2-7; either TRBD1 or TRBD2 may fit D (5 bases each). V was pared by 7 bases and J by 3 bases, with 25 bases between. The CDR3 runs 17 residues. Germline values: CDR1 SGHTA, CDR2 FQGNSA. The CDR3 protein is CASTQGWGRIGDYEQYF. For the CDR3, the DNA is TGTGCCAGCACCCAAGGGTGGGGGAGAATCGGTGACTACGAGCAGTACTTC.

In this sample, this clone turned up a few times. This chain connects TRBV18 to TRBJ2-1, with unresolved D. The V end was cut by 3 bases, the J end by 7 bases, with 16 bases between. From germline, CDR1 is KGHSH and CDR2 LQKENI. This CDR3 is 15 amino acids long. The CDR3 region has the DNA TGTGCCAGCTCACCCCTTGGCGTTGCTAGGAATGAGCAGTTCTTC. It translates to CASSPLGVARNEQFF.

By share, this clone counts as medium-sized. The chain joins TRBV5-1 to TRBJ1-2; unclear D gene. With 0 bases removed from V and 0 bases from J, the gap between germline ends came to 3 bases. This CDR3 is 13 amino acids long. Germline values: CDR1 SGHRS, CDR2 YFSETQ. The CDR3 loop reads CASSLVANYGYTF. The CDR3 region has the DNA TGCGCCAGCAGCTTGGTTGCTAACTATGGCTACACCTTC. The full variable domain, in which reference TRBV5-1 and TRBJ1-2 provide the parts outside the CDR3, is KAGVTQTPRYLIKTRGQQVTLSCSPISGHRSVSWYQQTPGQGLQFLFEYFSETQRNKGNFPGRFSGRQFSNSRSEMNVSTLELGDSALYLCASSLVANYGYTFGSGTRLTVV.

The table lists this clone with a few counts. V is TRBV11-2 and J is TRBJ1-2, with 10 positions matching TRBD1. Losses at the gene ends were 5 bases for V and 4 bases for J; bases not matched to a gene: 7. Germline V lookup: CDR1 SGHAT, CDR2 FQNNGV. The CDR3 length is 15 residues. The CDR3, as DNA: TGTGCCAGCAGCCCGTCGGGACAGGGGATCTATGGCTACACCTTC. This sequence encodes CASSPSGQGIYGYTF.

The chain carries TRBV11-2 and TRBJ2-7; tentatively, D is TRBD1 or TRBD2 (6 bases each). The CDR3 loop spans 14 amino acids. CDR1 is SGHAT, CDR2 FQNNGV, per germline. V gave up 5 bases and J gave up 3 bases, with 14 bases separating them. The CDR3: CASSRGGGLYEQYF. CDR3 bases: TGTGCCAGCAGCCGGGGTGGGGGGCTCTACGAGCAGTACTTC. Looking up the rest from reference TRBV11-2 and TRBJ2-7 gives the full variable domain: EAGVAQSPRYKIIEKRQSVAFWCNPISGHATLYWYQQILGQGPKLLIQFQNNGVVDDSQLPKDRFSAERLKGVDSTLKIQPAKLEDSAVYLCASSRGGGLYEQYFGPGTRLTVT.

This clone came up a few times. The chain has TRBV6-1 and TRBJ2-1; TRBD2 matches 7 bases. Germline V gene sequence: CDR1 MNHNS, CDR2 SASEGT. CDR3 size: 16 residues. J gave up 1 base and V 4 bases, and 7 bases lay outside the gene matches. The CDR3 protein is CASSVAGAWSYNEQFF. CDR3 sequence (DNA): TGTGCCAGCAGTGTCGCGGGAGCGTGGTCCTACAATGAGCAGTTCTTC.